The 15 T cell receptor beta chains below were found in one sample sequenced in a study of CD8 T cells in ankylosing spondylitis. Study outcomes and limitations: Made up of fewer than ten highly homologous variants, a TCR beta motif appeared characteristic of ankylosing spondylitis blood.

Via MiXCR, TCRdb re-called the 5' RACE reads, giving one row per CDR3 protein. The data hold fewer than 550,000 distinct CDR3 sequences, with approximately 5.3% observed a single time. These receptors are not linked to any known antigen. Sequencing used blood, either unsorted or a sorted T cell fraction (not recorded which). Receptor source: a male donor with ankylosing spondylitis.

This clonotype was seen ten or more times. The chain employs TRBV15 and TRBJ1-1, with unresolved D. Per germline, CDR1 LNHNV and CDR2 YYDKDF (reference sequence). Trimming shortened V by 0 bases and J by 7 bases, and 12 bases separated the two germline ends. The CDR3 is 14 amino acids. CDR3 protein: CATSRDFDGREAFF. CDR3 nucleotide sequence: TGTGCCACCAGCAGAGATTTTGACGGACGTGAAGCTTTCTTT.

This clonotype was counted ten times or more. The CDR3 DNA sequence: TGTGCCAGCACACAGGGGAACTATGGCTACACCTTC. It is translated as CASTQGNYGYTF. The rearrangement links TRBV12-3 or TRBV12-4 to TRBJ1-2; TRBD1 matches 7 bases. The CDR3 totals 12 residues. V was clipped by 7 bases and J by 2 bases; unmatched bases: 1.

This clonotype was counted many times. The chain is built from TRBV5-1 and TRBJ1-5, with D unresolved. Per the germline V gene, CDR1 is SGHRS and CDR2 is YFSETQ. V was cut by 7 bases and J by 6 bases, with 11 bases left in between. The CDR3 runs 12 residues. CDR3: CASPRLGQPQHF. The CDR3 DNA is TGCGCCAGCCCCAGGTTGGGTCAGCCCCAGCATTTT. Combining the CDR3 with reference TRBV5-1 and TRBJ1-5 gives the whole variable domain KAGVTQTPRYLIKTRGQQVTLSCSPISGHRSVSWYQQTPGQGLQFLFEYFSETQRNKGNFPGRFSGRQFSNSRSEMNVSTLELGDSALYLCASPRLGQPQHFGDGTRLSIL.

This clonotype was seen at least ten times. This sequence joins TRBV4-3 and TRBJ2-7, with a possible D match to TRBD2 (5 bases). This CDR3 region has 14 residues. V gave up 2 bases and J gave up 3 bases, with 11 bases separating them. Germline CDR1 is LGHNA and CDR2 is YSLEER. The CDR3 sequence is CASSQNTGLYEQYF. The CDR3 bases are TGCGCCAGCAGCCAAAACACCGGACTCTACGAGCAGTACTTC.

The table lists this clonotype with many counts. The V call is TRBV20-1, the J call TRBJ2-7, with D unresolved. CDR3 length: 12 amino acids. Trimming pared 3 bases from V and 5 bases from J, leaving 11 bases between. Germline V gene sequence: CDR1 DFQATT, CDR2 SNEGSKA (reference sequence). The CDR3 region is CSASSVLNEQYF. The DNA for the CDR3 is TGCAGTGCTAGCAGCGTCTTGAACGAGCAGTACTTC.

This clonotype was counted ten times or more. The chain recombines TRBV28 with TRBJ2-7; no definite D call. V was shortened by 5 bases and J by 4 bases, with 9 bases between the two germline ends. The CDR3 extends over 12 amino acids. CDR1 is MDHEN, CDR2 SYDVKM, per germline. The CDR3: CASSHVGYEQYF. CDR3 nucleotides: TGTGCCAGCAGTCACGTGGGATACGAGCAGTACTTC.

This clonotype occurred many times. The chain is built from TRBV20-1 and TRBJ1-1; unclear D gene. The CDR3 has 14 residues. V dropped 2 bases and J dropped 1 base, with 11 bases sitting between them. The V gene's germline CDR1 is DFQATT and CDR2 SNEGSKA (reference sequence). CDR3 residues: CSARPPPGNTEAFF. The CDR3, as DNA: TGCAGTGCTAGACCCCCGCCCGGGAACACTGAAGCTTTCTTT.

This clonotype was seen many times. The gene calls are TRBV18 and TRBJ1-1; D unresolved. Germline assignment: CDR1 KGHSH and CDR2 LQKENI. Trimming stripped 6 bases from V and 10 bases from J, with 15 bases between. This CDR3 is built from 12 residues. CDR3 coding DNA: TGTGCCAGCTCCCCGGTGGAGTCGGGAGCTTTCTTT. It is translated as CASSPVESGAFF.

This clonotype was detected many times. The V call is TRBV5-6, the J call TRBJ2-7, with D tentatively TRBD1 or TRBD2 (5 bases each). CDR1 SGHDT and CDR2 YYEEEE come from the germline V gene. V dropped 2 bases and J dropped 3 bases, with 12 bases sitting between them. This CDR3 comprises 14 residues. Written as DNA, the CDR3 is TGTGCCAGCAGCTTAGAACAGAGGGGCTACGAGCAGTACTTC. Translated, it gives CASSLEQRGYEQYF.

This clonotype was observed at least ten times. This chain links TRBV9 with TRBJ2-3, with D perhaps given as TRBD1 or TRBD2 (5 bases each). V lost 0 bases and J 2 bases, leaving 13 bases between the germline ends. This CDR3 is built from 16 residues. Germline values: CDR1 SGDLS, CDR2 YYNGEE. CDR3 bases: TGTGCCAGCAGCGTAGCTAACGGGGCCTCCACAGATACGCAGTATTTT. This encodes CASSVANGASTDTQYF.

The chain is built from TRBV7-6 and TRBJ2-1; D unresolved. The CDR3 is made up of 15 amino acids. V dropped 6 bases and J dropped 5 bases, with 17 bases sitting between them. The germline V gene has CDR1 SGHVS and CDR2 FNYEAQ. The CDR3 sequence: CASSDRWNSNNEQFF. CDR3 DNA: TGTGCCAGCAGTGACCGTTGGAACAGCAACAATGAGCAGTTCTTC.

This clonotype was recorded at least ten times. A junction boundary mismatches the germline segment, possibly from a read error. The J gene is TRBJ1-1, the V gene TRBV6-5; 7 bases are a match to TRBD1. The germline V gene has CDR1 MNHEY and CDR2 SVGAGI. CDR3 length equals 13 residues. The CDR3: CASNYPGGTEAFF. For the CDR3, the DNA is TGTGCCAGCAATTACCCAGGGGGCACTGAAGCTTTCTTT.

The chain recombines TRBV5-6 with TRBJ2-1; 10 bases fit TRBD2. The CDR3 is 17 residues long. CDR1 is SGHDT and CDR2 is YYEEEE in the germline V gene. V lost 4 bases to trimming and J lost 5 bases; unmatched junction nucleotides: 12. CDR3 in amino acids: CASSPFGWLAGDNEQFF. For the CDR3, the DNA is TGTGCCAGCAGCCCCTTCGGTTGGCTAGCGGGAGACAATGAGCAGTTCTTC.

This clonotype came up many times. The V call is TRBV4-3, the J call TRBJ1-2; no clear D gene. The CDR3 sequence is 17 residues long. CDR1 LGHNA and CDR2 YSLEER come from the germline V gene. The V and J ends lost 0 bases and 3 bases respectively, with 17 bases between them. This CDR3 reads CASSQDYLRVRDYGYTF. The DNA for the CDR3 is TGCGCCAGCAGCCAAGATTATTTGAGGGTTAGGGACTATGGCTACACCTTC.

This clonotype was counted at least ten times. This chain joins TRBV10-3 and TRBJ1-5; D is possibly TRBD1 (5 bases). This CDR3 is 15 amino acids long. V lost 0 bases to trimming and J lost 4 bases, with 10 bases between them. Germline-derived CDR1 and CDR2 are ENHRY and SYGVKD. CDR3 region: CAISESGTGNQPQHF. CDR3 DNA: TGTGCCATCAGTGAGTCGGGGACGGGGAATCAGCCCCAGCATTTT.